The 31 T cell receptor beta chains in this list originate from one sample, sequenced in a study of T-cell reconstitution after alpha-beta-depleted transplantation in children. Preparation of the TCRbeta library used unique molecular identifiers. TCRdb redid the calling of the PCR reads with MiXCR, one entry per CDR3 protein. Of 300,000 to 400,000 distinct CDR3 sequences in the sample, 13% are singletons; the top ten hold 3.5% to 4.5%. Sequencing used PBMCs, obtained from the stem cell graft. These receptors originate from a human donor who donated a stem cell graft to a child with Fanconi anemia.

The V gene is TRBV7-9, the J gene TRBJ1-1; D is possibly TRBD1 (6 bases). Germline assignment: CDR1 SEHNR and CDR2 FQNEAQ (reference sequence). CDR3 length: 14 residues. Trimming stripped 5 bases from V and 1 base from J, with 11 bases between. The CDR3 DNA is TGTGCCAGCAGCCTACAGGGCAAGAACACTGAAGCTTTCTTT. It specifies CASSLQGKNTEAFF.

V is TRBV30 and J is TRBJ1-5, with TRBD1 identical over 8 bases. V shed 0 bases, J shed 3 bases, and the junction held 10 bases outside the gene matches. The CDR3 is 17 residues long. The germline V gene encodes CDR1 GTSNPN and CDR2 SVGIG (reference sequence). DNA of the CDR3: TGTGCCTGGAGTGTATGGGCAGGACAGGGCAACAATCAGCCCCAGCATTTT. As protein: CAWSVWAGQGNNQPQHF.

The chain joins TRBV5-1 to TRBJ1-1, with 9 bases lining up with TRBD1. J was trimmed by 11 bases and V by 2 bases; bases with no gene match: 7. This CDR3 contains 13 residues. CDR1 is SGHRS, CDR2 YFSETQ, per germline. In nucleotides, the CDR3 is TGCGCCAGCAGCTTAGAAACAGGGGGCGCGGCTTTCTTT. Translating it yields CASSLETGGAAFF. The full variable domain, with the rest looked up from reference TRBV5-1 and TRBJ1-1, is KAGVTQTPRYLIKTRGQQVTLSCSPISGHRSVSWYQQTPGQGLQFLFEYFSETQRNKGNFPGRFSGRQFSNSRSEMNVSTLELGDSALYLCASSLETGGAAFFGQGTRLTVV.

This clonotype was recorded many times. This chain connects TRBV6-2 or TRBV6-3 to TRBJ1-1; D is possibly TRBD1 (6 bases). Germline lookup yields CDR1 MNHEY and CDR2 SVGEGT. The CDR3 is 14 residues long. Between the trimmed V and J ends, which lost 2 bases and 4 bases, there was a span of 11 bases. The CDR3 DNA sequence: TGTGCCAGCAGTTACGCAGGGGCGGGCACTGAAGCTTTCTTT. Translation: CASSYAGAGTEAFF.

Only a few counts were recorded for this clonotype. This chain connects TRBV29-1 to TRBJ2-5; 7 bases match TRBD1. The length of the CDR3 is 14 residues. With V trimmed by 7 bases and J by 3 bases, 11 bases remained unmatched. Germline CDR1 is SQVTM and CDR2 is ANQGSEA. CDR3 sequence reads: CSGCRGTDKETQYF. CDR3 bases: TGCAGCGGTTGCAGAGGGACAGACAAAGAGACCCAGTACTTC.

The sample holds a few counts of this clonotype. V is TRBV30 and J is TRBJ1-5; 10 positions agree with TRBD1. J gave up 6 bases and V 8 bases, and 7 bases lay outside the gene matches. This CDR3 has 13 amino acids. Germline assignment: CDR1 GTSNPN and CDR2 SVGIG (reference sequence). CDR3 region: CATGTGDSQPQHF. In DNA form, the CDR3 reads TGTGCCACCGGGACAGGGGATTCTCAGCCCCAGCATTTT.

The chain is built from TRBV5-1 and TRBJ1-1; D perhaps matches TRBD1 (6 bases). There are 16 residues in the CDR3. Germline V gene sequence: CDR1 SGHRS, CDR2 YFSETQ. V lost 0 bases and J lost 8, with 20 bases in between. CDR3 nucleotides: TGCGCCAGCAGCTTGGCCGGAGGGGGGGCGCAGGGGGAAGCTTTCTTT. The encoded protein is CASSLAGGGAQGEAFF.

In DNA, the CDR3 is TGTGCCAGCAGCCAGATCGAGACCCAGTACTTC. The encoded protein is CASSQIETQYF. This chain uses TRBV3-1 with TRBJ2-5; no definite D call. CDR3 length: 11 amino acids. Trimming pared 3 bases from V and 5 bases from J, leaving 4 bases between. Germline CDR1 LGHDT, CDR2 YNNKEL (reference sequence).

The sample holds many counts of this clonotype. This sequence joins TRBV6-5 and TRBJ2-4, with 9 bases identical to TRBD1. The germline gives CDR1 MNHEY, CDR2 SVGAGI. This CDR3 contains 15 residues. The V segment lost 4 bases and the J segment 5 bases; nucleotides outside the gene matches: 6. CDR3 coding DNA: TGTGCCAGCAGTTCTCCGGGACAGGGCCAAAACATTCAGTACTTC. This codes for CASSSPGQGQNIQYF.

There are many counts of this clonotype. CDR3 in DNA: TGTGCCAGCAGTCCTCGCCGGGATGAGCAGTTCTTC. This encodes CASSPRRDEQFF. This chain uses TRBV12-3 or TRBV12-4 with TRBJ2-1, with D hard to call. V shed 5 bases and J shed 8 bases, with 10 bases lying between them. This CDR3 has 12 residues.

This clonotype was seen only a few times. In DNA form, the CDR3 reads TGCAGTGCTAGAGGCACAGCAACTGGGGTGAACACTGAAGCTTTCTTT. Amino acid sequence: CSARGTATGVNTEAFF. This rearrangement joins TRBV20-1 to TRBJ1-1; D gene uncertain. Trimming left V 1 base short and J 0 bases short, with 15 bases between. Germline CDR1 DFQATT, CDR2 SNEGSKA (reference sequence). This CDR3 is 16 amino acids long.

This clonotype has ten or more counts. The genes are TRBV29-1 and TRBJ2-7; 9 bases are a match to TRBD1. Losses at the gene ends were 6 bases for V and 5 bases for J; bases not matched to a gene: 2. Germline loops: CDR1 SQVTM, CDR2 ANQGSEA. The CDR3 is 11 amino acids. The CDR3 nucleotides read TGCAGCGTGGGACAGGGTGACGAGCAGTACTTC. Protein: CSVGQGDEQYF.

This chain uses TRBV5-1 with TRBJ1-5; D gene uncertain. Germline V lookup: CDR1 SGHRS, CDR2 YFSETQ. V was shortened by 5 bases and J by 0 bases, with 6 bases between the two germline ends. This CDR3 has 13 amino acids. DNA of the CDR3: TGCGCCAGCAGGGAAAATAGCAATCAGCCCCAGCATTTT. It yields the protein CASRENSNQPQHF.

Turning to this clonotype: A much more abundant neighbour one base away suggests this may be a read error. The chain joins TRBV12-3 or TRBV12-4 to TRBJ2-7, with a possible D match to TRBD1 (6 bases). This CDR3 comprises 15 residues. V shed 3 bases and J shed 1 base, with 13 bases lying between them. CDR3 sequence reads: CASSFQGPKSYEQYF. CDR3 nucleotide sequence: TGTGCCAGCAGTTTTCAGGGGCCGAAGTCCTACGAGCAGTACTTC.

Ten or more counts support this clonotype. The J gene is TRBJ1-4, the V gene TRBV5-1; 7 bases align to TRBD1. Losses at the gene ends were 4 bases for V and 5 bases for J; bases not matched to a gene: 8. From germline, CDR1 is SGHRS and CDR2 YFSETQ. The CDR3 consists of 15 residues. The CDR3 DNA follows: TGCGCCAGCAGCCTCAGGGGACAGTCAAATGAAAAACTGTTTTTT. It yields the protein CASSLRGQSNEKLFF.

This clonotype has a handful of counts. This chain uses TRBV5-1 with TRBJ1-1, with TRBD1 matching over 7 bases. Germline assignment: CDR1 SGHRS and CDR2 YFSETQ. V trimming: 0 bases; J trimming: 2 bases; junction bases outside the gene matches: 4. This CDR3 spans 15 amino acids. CDR3 coding DNA: TGCGCCAGCAGCTTGGGGGACAGTGTTAACACTGAAGCTTTCTTT. Translation: CASSLGDSVNTEAFF.

This clonotype was observed a handful of times. The CDR3 bases are TGTGCCAGCAGTGAACTACAGAAAGAGACCCAGTACTTC. It encodes CASSELQKETQYF. V usage is TRBV2 and J usage is TRBJ2-5, with D unresolved. CDR1 is SNHLY and CDR2 is FYNNEI in the germline V gene. Deletions cut 2 bases from V and 3 bases from J, with 7 bases between. The CDR3 is 13 amino acids.

Comments on this clonotype: This may stem from a read error, because a much larger clone lies one nucleotide away. This chain joins TRBV14 and TRBJ2-1; D unresolved. V lost 1 base and J lost 10, with 5 bases in between. Germline V gives CDR1 SGHDN, CDR2 FVKESK. This CDR3 spans 11 amino acids. CDR3 in DNA: TGTGCCAGCAGCCAAGTGAGGGAGCAGTTCTTC. Amino acids: CASSQVREQFF.

This clonotype was observed many times. The chain employs TRBV29-1 and TRBJ1-1; 10 bases fit TRBD1. Germline CDR1 is SQVTM and CDR2 is ANQGSEA. V was clipped by 7 bases and J by 3 bases; unmatched bases: 2. The CDR3 is 12 amino acids. Written as DNA, the CDR3 is TGCAGCGCCGGGACAGGGGACACTGAAGCTTTCTTT. It codes for CSAGTGDTEAFF.

This clonotype occurred a few times. V usage is TRBV27 and J usage is TRBJ2-1; 9 bases line up with TRBD1. V shed 8 bases, J shed 7 bases, and the junction held 3 bases outside the gene matches. The CDR3 has 12 amino acids. Germline CDR1 is MNHEY and CDR2 is SMNVEV (reference sequence). CDR3 nucleotide sequence: TGTGCCAGCGGGGGACAGGGTAATGAGCAGTTCTTC. This gives the protein CASGGQGNEQFF.

This clonotype was detected only a few times. The chain employs TRBV2 and TRBJ1-1; tentatively, D is TRBD1 (6 bases). The CDR3 is 13 residues long. Per the germline V gene, CDR1 is SNHLY and CDR2 is FYNNEI. Trimming left V 6 bases short and J 4 bases short, with 12 bases between. The CDR3 is CASRITGSTEAFF. CDR3 DNA sequence: TGTGCCAGCAGAATTACAGGGAGCACTGAAGCTTTCTTT.

J is TRBJ1-2 and V is TRBV29-1, with D possibly being TRBD1 (5 bases). V was pared by 0 bases and J by 5 bases, with 7 bases between. This CDR3 is built from 12 residues. Germline CDR1 and CDR2: SQVTM and ANQGSEA. CDR3 sequence: CSVEDSGYGYTF. In DNA, the CDR3 is TGCAGCGTTGAAGATTCAGGGTATGGCTACACCTTC.

The sample holds many counts of this clonotype. The chain employs TRBV5-1 and TRBJ2-1; TRBD2 aligns across 7 bases. With V trimmed by 3 bases and J by 4 bases, 4 bases remained unmatched. The CDR3 is 14 amino acids. In germline, CDR1 is SGHRS, CDR2 YFSETQ. In nucleotides, the CDR3 is TGCGCCAGCAGCTCGGCTAGCGGTTACAATGAGCAGTTCTTC. The encoded protein is CASSSASGYNEQFF.

This clonotype was seen a few times. The chain joins TRBV5-1 to TRBJ1-1; D uncertain. The germline V and J ends were trimmed by 0 bases and 2 bases, with 8 bases remaining between them. There are 14 residues in the CDR3. In germline, CDR1 is SGHRS, CDR2 YFSETQ. CDR3 in amino acids: CASSLELPNTEAFF. The CDR3 nucleotides read TGCGCCAGCAGCTTGGAGCTCCCAAACACTGAAGCTTTCTTT.

This clonotype was recorded at least ten times. The V and J genes are TRBV11-2 and TRBJ1-1, with D possibly matching TRBD1 (6 bases). The CDR3 length is 14 residues. Trimming shortened V by 5 bases and J by 1 base, and 11 bases separated the two germline ends. Per germline, CDR1 SGHAT and CDR2 FQNNGV. The CDR3 nucleotides read TGTGCCAGCAGCCCAAGGACAGCGAACACTGAAGCTTTCTTT. This gives the protein CASSPRTANTEAFF.

This clonotype was seen a few times. This chain links TRBV5-1 with TRBJ1-1, with TRBD1 matching over 7 bases. The CDR3 length is 14 residues. Trimming took 4 bases from V and 5 from J; bases not matched to a gene: 8. Germline CDR1 reads SGHRS; CDR2 reads YFSETQ. The CDR3 reads CASSVRQGGTEAFF. The CDR3 DNA sequence: TGCGCCAGCAGCGTACGACAGGGCGGTACTGAAGCTTTCTTT.

J is TRBJ2-6 and V is TRBV2; TRBD1 aligns across 7 bases. Losses at the gene ends were 10 bases for V and 3 bases for J; bases not matched to a gene: 9. The V gene's germline CDR1 is SNHLY and CDR2 FYNNEI. This CDR3 has 15 residues. In DNA, the CDR3 is TGTGCCACCGGGACAGCCGTCGGTGGGGCCAACGTCCTGACTTTC. Translation: CATGTAVGGANVLTF.

This clonotype has ten or more counts. The gene calls are TRBV28 and TRBJ1-1, with D perhaps matching TRBD1 (5 bases). This CDR3 region has 14 residues. With 8 bases removed from V and 1 base from J, the gap between germline ends came to 14 bases. Germline CDR1 reads MDHEN; CDR2 reads SYDVKM. CDR3 protein: CASGLGTENTEAFF. CDR3 nucleotides: TGTGCCAGCGGCCTAGGGACGGAGAACACTGAAGCTTTCTTT.

This clonotype appeared a few times. The junction does not match germline at one end; this may be a read error. V is TRBV7-7 and J is TRBJ2-2; D is unresolved. This CDR3 contains 13 residues. The V gene's germline CDR1 is SSHAT and CDR2 FNYEAQ (reference sequence). CDR3 coding DNA: TGTGCTAGCAGCCCTATCGTCACCGGGGAGCTGTTTTTT. It yields the protein CASSPIVTGELFF.

This clonotype has just a few counts. The chain joins TRBV28 to TRBJ1-5; unclear D gene. The length of the CDR3 is 15 residues. Germline CDR1 is MDHEN and CDR2 is SYDVKM. With 2 bases removed from V and 1 base from J, the gap between germline ends came to 9 bases. CDR3 sequence (DNA): TGTGCCAGCAGTTTAACAGCCCTGAGCAATCAGCCCCAGCATTTT. Amino acids: CASSLTALSNQPQHF.

This clonotype was seen at least ten times. The chain uses TRBV20-1 and TRBJ2-7, with D perhaps assigned TRBD1 or TRBD2 (5 bases each). Germline assignment: CDR1 DFQATT and CDR2 SNEGSKA (reference sequence). The CDR3 totals 11 residues. Trimming shortened V by 6 bases and J by 3 bases, and 9 bases separated the two germline ends. The CDR3 nucleotides are TGCAGTGCGGGACGGATCTACGAGCAGTACGTC. Translated, it gives CSAGRIYEQYV.